This T cell receptor beta chain was retrieved from a study of Ad26.COV2.S vaccination and SARS-CoV-2 variants. Notes on the study in general: There was a possibility that the TCR breadth and depth analyses underestimated total T cell responses. It was reported that spike-specific CD8+ and CD4+ T cell responses were substantially broad after vaccination. Vaccine recipients posted higher spike-specific TCR breadth than their placebo counterparts.

Concerning this clone: Its antigen is unknown.

Libraries were prepared by immunoSEQ multiplex PCR; TCRdb keeps only in-frame clonotypes and omits some of them. The sample contains about 94,000 clones, roughly 85% of which appear only once. The CDR3 contains 14 residues. The junction had 13 bases not matched to a gene; V was cut back by 5 bases and J by 10 bases. Germline assignment: CDR1 MNHEY and CDR2 SVGAGI. The clonotype comes from a human donor who had recovered from COVID-19. Here the sequenced sample was peripheral blood, taken after recovery from COVID-19. The chain combines TRBV6-5 with TRBJ1-2; 7 nucleotides match TRBD1. The CDR3 spells CASSTEGGVRVYTF. The CDR3 coding sequence is TGTGCCAGCAGTACTGAAGGGGGCGTTCGGGTCTACACCTTC.